This T cell receptor (beta chain) derives from a study of blood T cell repertoires in COVID-19 (dated by TCRdb to between 2020 and 2021). Describing the broader study: The collaborator samples originated in the United States, Italy and Spain and spanned the acute and convalescent phases of COVID-19. The prospective study material was composed of cDNA or gDNA derived from T cells, B-cell-depleted T cells, or PBMCs. The dataset comprised deeply sampled blood TCRbeta repertoires from subjects exposed to, actively infected with, or recovered from COVID-19. The repertoires were made available in a free public database intended to serve as a resource for research on the immune response to SARS-CoV-2. The samples were drawn from two sources: the first 160 participants of the ongoing ImmuneRACE study, and 950 to 1,500 subjects contributed by 6 global collaborators. A de-identified subject ID, COVID-19 status, age in years and sex were almost always included in the sample metadata. Where available, HLA class I and class II types were taken from metadata supplied by the sample provider and were not determined by assay-based typing. Findings and caveats that apply to the study as a whole: The amount of clinical and demographic metadata varied by source and participant and was provided uncurated.

Spanning cysteine to phenylalanine, the CDR3 consists of 14 amino acids. Only the CDR3 region is kept as DNA, spanning 42 bases read in frame from base 1. The germline V gene gives CDR1 as MDHEN and CDR2 as SYDVKM. Germline trimming: 5 bases from V, 1 base from J; junction bases outside gene matches: 1. At one collaborating source in Seattle, patients were enrolled during active infection and were followed longitudinally through the course of disease. The collaborating institutions used their own protocols to collect whole blood in K2EDTA tubes. For TCRbeta analysis, collaborators shipped samples as frozen whole blood, isolated PBMCs, or DNA extracted from either of those sample types. The immunoSEQ Assay, a bias-controlled multiplex PCR, was used to amplify TCRbeta CDR3 regions from genomic DNA. For the original study's pipeline: Nucleated cell counts per sample were estimated from amplification of reference gene primers within the assay. Sequence reads were collapsed and filtered to measure the absolute abundance of every unique TCRbeta CDR3 rearrangement. For each sample, productive Simpson clonality was calculated as the square root of Simpson's diversity index over productive rearrangements. In TCRdb, the immuneACCESS table is reduced to in-frame sequences with V and J assigned. These tables do not hold every clone; where another copy was compared, an unresolved V gene accounts for under half, and the others remain unexplained. That table furnishes V, J and clone size, whereas the DNA furnished D and trimming. The sample records fewer than 300,000 clones, roughly 83% of which are singletons. The top ten clonotypes cover roughly 1.5% of the sample.

In regard to this clone: The antigen it recognizes is unknown. No base quality values were provided; no much bigger clone lies one nucleotide off. Distinct nucleotide sequences in the sample also encode this CDR3.

The chain employs TRBV28 and TRBJ1-4, and 7 junction bases match TRBD1. The material sequenced was peripheral blood. This TCR came from a human donor with COVID-19, enrolled during active disease. The donor label of this sample is uncertain. For the CDR3, the sequence is CASSRQGTNEKLFF. The DNA sequence reads TGTGCCAGCAGTAGACAGGGAACTAATGAAAAACTGTTTTTT.